A single sample is the source of the 5 T cell receptor beta chains below, sequenced in a study of blood T cell repertoires in COVID-19. The method was immunoSEQ multiplex PCR; TCRdb's version includes in-frame clones alone and lacks a portion of them. Of around 100,000 clones in the sample, approximately 87% are singletons; the top ten hold roughly 21%. Sequencing input: peripheral blood. These receptors were collected from a human donor in a cohort sampled during active COVID-19.

The chain links TRBV28 to TRBJ1-6, with a weak D call TRBD1 (6 bases). The germline CDR1 and CDR2 sequences are MDHEN and SYDVKM. Trimming pared 4 bases from V and 6 bases from J, leaving 13 bases between. CDR3 length: 15 residues. CDR3 residues: CASSYRGGRNSPLHF. CDR3 nucleotides: TGTGCCAGCAGTTATAGGGGGGGTCGTAATTCACCCCTCCACTTT.

This clone was counted a few times. Compared with germline, one end of the junction differs, possibly owing to a read error. The chain uses TRBV19 and TRBJ1-5; 9 bases are shared with TRBD1. The CDR3 has 15 amino acids. Per germline, CDR1 LNHDA and CDR2 SQIVND (reference sequence). CDR3 loop: CASSTSDRGDHPQHF. For the CDR3, the DNA is TGTGCCAGTAGTACGTCCGACAGGGGGGATCATCCCCAGCATTTT.

This rearrangement joins TRBV4-1 to TRBJ2-4; 8 bases are shared with TRBD2. CDR3 length: 18 residues. Germline V gives CDR1 MGHRA, CDR2 YSYEKL. The junction had 9 bases not matched to a gene; V was cut back by 0 bases and J by 2 bases. CDR3 nucleotides: TGCGCCAGCAGCCAAGAGGGGCGGGGGGCTGGTCCCAAAAACATTCAGTACTTC. It specifies CASSQEGRGAGPKNIQYF.

This clone was counted only a few times. The V gene is TRBV10-1, the J gene TRBJ2-2, with a possible D match to TRBD2 (5 bases). V dropped 9 bases and J dropped 4 bases, with 9 bases sitting between them. The germline V gene has CDR1 WNHNN and CDR2 SYGVQD (reference sequence). This CDR3 region has 12 residues. The CDR3 nucleotides are TGCGCCAGTGAAGGGAGCACCGGGGAGCTGTTTTTT. Translating gives CASEGSTGELFF.

This clone was counted between two and nine times. The chain couples TRBV24-1 to TRBJ2-2; TRBD1 agrees at 7 bases. The CDR3 has 15 residues. The ends lost 7 bases at V and 2 bases at J; junction bases unmatched: 6. Germline CDR1 and CDR2: KGHDR and SFDVKD. The DNA of the CDR3 is TGTGCCACCAGACCCCGGGACAGAAACACCGGGGAGCTGTTTTTT. Protein sequence: CATRPRDRNTGELFF.